The source of this T cell receptor (beta chain) is a study of blood T cell repertoires in COVID-19. The overall study: Samples representing acute and convalescent COVID-19 were sourced from the United States, Italy and Spain.

CDR1 is SGHRS and CDR2 is YFSETQ in the germline V gene. Trimming at V came to 6 bases and at J to 0 bases, leaving 8 bases not matched to a gene. The CDR3 sequence is 15 residues long. Sequenced by immunoSEQ multiplex PCR; TCRdb stores in-frame clones only, minus some. The data hold 150,000 to 200,000 clones, with roughly 93% observed a single time. This TCR derives from a man in his late teens or twenties with COVID-19, enrolled during active disease. Sequenced material: peripheral blood. This sequence joins TRBV5-1 and TRBJ1-2, with TRBD1 matching 7 bases. CDR3 region: CASKPRQGTNYGYTF. CDR3 nucleotides: TGCGCCAGCAAGCCCCGACAGGGAACTAACTATGGCTACACCTTC. Full variable domain (rest looked up from reference TRBV5-1 and TRBJ1-2): KAGVTQTPRYLIKTRGQQVTLSCSPISGHRSVSWYQQTPGQGLQFLFEYFSETQRNKGNFPGRFSGRQFSNSRSEMNVSTLELGDSALYLCASKPRQGTNYGYTFGSGTRLTVV.